A single sample is the source of the 11 T cell receptor beta chains below, sequenced in a study of tumor and adjacent non-tumor tissue in lung cancer. The template was RNA from unsorted bulk tissue. More than 3 cm separated this lung sample from the edge of the tumor. TCRbeta libraries were built with three rounds of nested PCR, modified from ARM-PCR. TCRdb fed the multiplex PCR reads into MiXCR, producing one record per CDR3 protein. Seen here are 98,000 or so distinct CDR3 sequences, roughly 78% observed once, and the top ten hold about 30%. The sequencing sample was made of distant non-tumor lung tissue. The receptors stem from a man aged 55 to 70 with small cell lung cancer.

This chain connects TRBV20-1 to TRBJ2-5, with D possibly matching TRBD2 (5 bases). The CDR3 spans 13 residues. Germline V lookup: CDR1 DFQATT, CDR2 SNEGSKA (reference sequence). Trimming pared 5 bases from V and 5 bases from J, leaving 15 bases between. In DNA, the CDR3 is TGCAGTGCTTCCCCCGCGGGTGGGGAGACCCAGTACTTC. Translating gives CSASPAGGETQYF.

As concerns this clonotype: The germline gene is not matched at one end of the junction; a read error may be the cause. The chain combines TRBV11-3 with TRBJ2-1; TRBD2 matches 16 bases. The CDR3 extends over 17 amino acids. CDR1 and CDR2 (germline): SGHNT, YENEEA. The CDR3 nucleotides are TGTGCCAGCAGCTTGGGACTAGCGGGAGGGCCCTACCATGAACAGTTCTTC. It is translated as CASSLGLAGGPYHEQFF.

This clonotype has at least ten counts. The chain joins TRBV24-1 to TRBJ2-3; 9 nucleotides match TRBD1. CDR3 length: 18 amino acids. CDR1 is KGHDR and CDR2 is SFDVKD in the germline V gene. Losses at the gene ends were 4 bases for V and 3 bases for J; bases not matched to a gene: 13. The CDR3 sequence: CATSDPTGTGTGTDTQYF. CDR3 nucleotide sequence: TGTGCCACCAGTGACCCTACCGGGACAGGGACTGGTACAGATACGCAGTATTTT.

This clonotype has more than one count but fewer than ten. The gene calls are TRBV2 and TRBJ2-7; D possibly corresponds to TRBD2 (6 bases). Germline V gene sequence: CDR1 SNHLY, CDR2 FYNNEI. The CDR3 runs to 14 residues. V was clipped by 1 base and J by 7 bases, with 14 bases between them. In DNA form, the CDR3 reads TGTGCCAGCAGTGAAGGGGAGGCAGGGAGGGAGCAGTACGTC. Encoded protein: CASSEGEAGREQYV.

As to this clonotype: Sequence at one end of the junction differs from germline and may be a read error. The chain uses TRBV11-3 and TRBJ2-2, with 7 positions matching TRBD1. Germline V CDR1 and CDR2: SGHNT, YENEEA. This CDR3 is 15 amino acids long. CDR3 nucleotides: TGTGCGAGCAGCCTCGACAAGGGACAGACCGGGGAGATGTTTTTT. It specifies CASSLDKGQTGEMFF.

The chain is built from TRBV28 and TRBJ1-5; D gene unclear. The last part of the DNA fits TRBJ2-3 better; the J call may be wrong. The CDR3 has 18 amino acids. Germline-derived CDR1 and CDR2 are MDHEN and SYDVKM. The CDR3 sequence is CASRPRRGYMGSGQPQYF. The CDR3 nucleotides are TGTGCCAGCAGGCCCCGGAGAGGCTATATGGGTTCGGGTCAGCCCCAGTATTTT.

On this clonotype itself: One junction end does not reproduce the germline sequence, and a read error may be involved. CDR3 sequence reads: CASSGSGTSERRAYNEQFF. As DNA, the CDR3 is TGTGCTAGCAGTGGATCCGGGACTAGCGAGAGGAGGGCCTACAATGAGCAGTTCTTC. This chain connects TRBV6-1 to TRBJ2-1; 10 bases are a match to TRBD2. The V gene's germline CDR1 is MNHNS and CDR2 SASEGT. The CDR3 loop spans 19 amino acids.

The chain carries TRBV4-1 and TRBJ2-7, with D perhaps given as TRBD1 or TRBD2 (6 bases each). CDR1 is MGHRA and CDR2 is YSYEKL in the germline V gene. CDR3 length equals 12 residues. The CDR3 DNA reads as TGCGCCAACAGCCTAGGAGGGGGCGAGCAGTACGTC. Protein product: CANSLGGGEQYV.

On this clonotype: A read error may produce the germline difference seen at one junction end. This rearrangement joins TRBV5-4 to TRBJ2-1; tentatively, D is TRBD2 (7 bases). CDR3 length: 17 amino acids. CDR1 is SGHNT and CDR2 is YYREEE in the germline V gene (reference sequence). The CDR3 DNA sequence: TGTGCCAGCAGGCACGGGGGGTGGGGGGCCTCCTACAATAAGCAGTTCTTC. Amino acid sequence: CASRHGGWGASYNKQFF.

A note on this clonotype: A read error is likely, as this CDR3 ends without the conserved phenylalanine or tryptophan. The DNA is left out, because the CDR3 cannot be placed on it with certainty; the CDR3 is given as TCRdb lists it. The rearrangement uses TRBV29-1 and TRBJ2-1; the table's D call, TRBD2, was not checked against the DNA. Germline CDR1 SQVTM, CDR2 ANQGSEA. Termini included, the CDR3 measures 15 amino acids. The CDR3: CSAELAGNPYNERFL.

This sequence joins TRBV4-1 and TRBJ2-1; unclear D gene. The CDR3 runs 13 residues. Trimming cost V 6 bases and J 8 bases, with 14 bases left between them. Germline CDR1 and CDR2: MGHRA and YSYEKL. In DNA form, the CDR3 reads TGCGCCAGCAGTGAAGTACTTTCGTATGAGCAGTTCTTC. This gives the protein CASSEVLSYEQFF.